This T cell receptor (beta chain) derives from a study of blood T cell repertoires in COVID-19. This table comes from immunoSEQ multiplex PCR, and its TCRdb copy is limited to in-frame clones, with some not included. This table holds 55,000 to 85,000 clones, 70% to 80% found once. Sequences were obtained from peripheral blood. This receptor was obtained from a man between 60 and 70 years old with active or convalescent COVID-19.

As DNA, the CDR3 is TGTGCCATCAGTGAGTCCGCAGGGGGACTTAACTATGGCTACACCTTC. This codes for CAISESAGGLNYGYTF. V usage is TRBV10-3 and J usage is TRBJ1-2; 7 positions agree with TRBD1. The CDR3 is made up of 16 amino acids. The germline V gene has CDR1 ENHRY and CDR2 SYGVKD. V lost 0 bases and J lost 1; bases outside the gene matches: 5.